The rows below give T cell receptor beta chains drawn from one sample of a study of cytomegalovirus exposure and HLA in healthy donors. Only in-frame clones appear in the TCRdb table, and some are missing; sequencing was by immunoSEQ multiplex PCR. The sample has 100,000 to 150,000 clones; approximately 80% are singletons. Sequencing was done on a sample of PBMCs. All receptors come from a male donor in good health and CMV-seropositive. Each CDR3 is given with its conserved first and last residue. The order of the fields is V gene, D gene, J gene, clone size, CDR3 protein, CDR3 DNA. A D gene is named only where the DNA matches it firmly. Clone size is not always given. Where it is, it says once, few, many or a class for expanded clones.

>TRBV5-6|-|TRBJ2-7|-
CASFPRGLRYEQYF
TGTGCCAGCTTTCCCAGGGGTTTACGATACGAGCAGTACTTC
>TRBV28|-|TRBJ1-2|-
CASSSQIDGYTF
TGTGCCAGCAGCTCACAAATTGATGGCTACACCTTC
>TRBV19|TRBD2|TRBJ2-5|once
CASSGISGRASETQYF
TGTGCCAGTAGTGGGATTAGCGGGAGGGCGTCAGAGACCCAGTACTTC
>TRBV29-1|TRBD1|TRBJ1-2|-
CSVEPTTGGVYGYTF
TGCAGCGTTGAACCAACGACAGGGGGCGTATATGGCTACACCTTC
>TRBV28|TRBD1|TRBJ2-6|few
CASRRTGYGSGANVLTF
TGTGCCAGCAGAAGGACAGGTTACGGCTCTGGGGCCAACGTCCTGACTTTC
>TRBV4-3|TRBD1|TRBJ1-4|-
CASSQDWGTGSEKLFF
TGCGCCAGCAGCCAAGATTGGGGGACAGGGAGTGAAAAACTGTTTTTT
>TRBV11-2|-|TRBJ2-1|-
CASSLEIDEQFF
TGTGCCAGCAGCTTAGAAATAGATGAGCAGTTCTTC
>TRBV29-1|-|TRBJ2-7|few
CSVLPTETPYEQYF
TGCAGCGTTCTTCCAACCGAGACTCCCTACGAGCAGTACTTC
>TRBV5-4|TRBD2|TRBJ2-3|-
CASSIRTSGADTQYF
TGTGCCAGCAGCATCCGGACTAGCGGGGCGGATACGCAGTATTTT
>TRBV5-4|TRBD1|TRBJ2-1|-
CASSRDRGIYNEQFF
TGTGCCAGCAGCCGGGACAGAGGAATATACAATGAGCAGTTCTTC
>TRBV4-3|-|TRBJ2-2|-
CASSQGRATGELFF
TGCGCCAGCAGCCAAGGCAGGGCCACCGGGGAGCTGTTTTTT
>TRBV5-4|TRBD2|TRBJ2-7|-
CASSLAGTSREQYF
TGTGCCAGCAGCTTGGCCGGGACTAGTAGGGAGCAGTACTTC
>TRBV10-3|TRBD2|TRBJ2-2|-
CAISETSGTTGELFF
TGTGCCATCAGTGAGACTAGCGGGACCACCGGGGAGCTGTTTTTT
>TRBV7-2|TRBD2|TRBJ2-3|once
CASSRRLADTDTQYF
TGTGCCAGCAGTAGGCGGCTAGCGGACACAGATACGCAGTATTTT
>TRBV11-3|TRBD1|TRBJ2-5|few
CASSSTGGPAGTQYF
TGTGCCAGCAGCTCTACAGGGGGCCCAGCTGGGACCCAGTACTTC
>TRBV5-1|TRBD1|TRBJ1-3|few
CASRPGQSGNTIYF
TGCGCCAGCAGACCGGGACAGTCTGGAAACACCATATATTTT
>TRBV7-9|TRBD2|TRBJ2-7|-
CASSFPRSGAQYEQYF
TGTGCCAGCAGCTTCCCTCGTAGCGGGGCTCAATACGAGCAGTACTTC
>TRBV9|-|TRBJ1-1|-
CASSLNRDGTEAFF
TGTGCCAGCAGCCTCAACAGGGATGGAACTGAAGCTTTCTTT
>TRBV5-8|-|TRBJ2-3|few
CASSLQLADSTQYF
TGTGCCAGCAGCCTGCAACTAGCCGATTCGACGCAGTATTTT
>TRBV28|-|TRBJ2-7|-
CASSFPVAPFYEQYF
TGTGCCAGCAGTTTCCCTGTGGCCCCGTTCTACGAGCAGTACTTC
>TRBV6-6|-|TRBJ1-5|-
CASSYSQGIGQPQHF
TGTGCCAGCAGTTACTCTCAGGGAATCGGGCAGCCCCAGCATTTT
>TRBV5-1|TRBD1|TRBJ2-7|-
CASSLYDRESYEQYF
TGCGCCAGCAGCTTGTATGACAGGGAATCCTACGAGCAGTACTTC
>TRBV4-2|TRBD1|TRBJ2-7|-
CASSQSPQGQHYEQYF
TGTGCCAGCAGCCAAAGCCCACAGGGACAGCACTACGAGCAGTACTTC
>TRBV30|-|TRBJ2-3|-
CAWSVTGGTDTQYF
TGTGCCTGGAGTGTAACGGGAGGCACAGATACGCAGTATTTT
>TRBV28|-|TRBJ2-7|-
CASSSLHRASFYEQYF
TGTGCCAGCAGCTCCTTGCACAGGGCATCCTTCTACGAGCAGTACTTC
>TRBV5-6|TRBD1|TRBJ1-6|-
CASSLARAGGSYNSPLHF
TGTGCCAGCAGCTTGGCCAGGGCAGGGGGTTCCTATAATTCACCCCTCCACTTT
>TRBV5-6|-|TRBJ1-5|-
CASNQTGGENYSNQPQHF
TGTGCCAGCAACCAGACCGGGGGGGAAAACTATAGCAATCAGCCCCAGCATTTT
>TRBV21-1|-|TRBJ1-1|few
CASLTRFQGLCTEAFF
TGTGCCAGCCTGACGAGATTCCAGGGTTTGTGCACTGAAGCTTTCTTT
>TRBV15|TRBD1|TRBJ2-3|-
CATSEAGTGGMDTQYF
TGTGCCACCAGCGAAGCCGGGACAGGGGGCATGGATACGCAGTATTTT
>TRBV11-3|-|TRBJ2-5|-
CASSPRGGETQYF
TGTGCCAGCAGCCCTAGGGGGGGAGAGACCCAGTACTTC
>TRBV7-9|TRBD1|TRBJ2-7|-
CSSSYTGDEQYF
TGTTCCAGCAGCTATACAGGGGACGAGCAGTACTTC
>TRBV29-1|TRBD2|TRBJ2-5|-
CSVEQGGEETQYF
TGCAGCGTTGAACAGGGAGGGGAGGAGACCCAGTACTTC
>TRBV5-4|TRBD1|TRBJ1-5|-
CASSLGFDRGELQPQHF
TGTGCCAGCAGCTTGGGATTCGACAGGGGTGAGCTGCAGCCCCAGCATTTT
>TRBV11-3|-|TRBJ2-3|-
CASSQRGTDTQYF
TGTGCCAGCAGCCAGCGGGGCACAGATACGCAGTATTTT
>TRBV10-3|TRBD2|TRBJ2-1|-
CAISSGLADNEQFF
TGTGCCATCAGTTCGGGACTAGCGGACAATGAGCAGTTCTTC
>TRBV7-2|-|TRBJ2-7|-
CASSPRDWGSYEQYF
TGTGCCAGCAGCCCCAGGGACTGGGGCTCCTACGAGCAGTACTTC
>TRBV29-1|-|TRBJ2-5|-
CSVEGALLGETQYF
TGCAGCGTTGAGGGGGCCCTCCTAGGAGAGACCCAGTACTTC
>TRBV7-9|TRBD1|TRBJ1-2|-
CASSAPGTGAGLWGYTF
TGTGCCAGCAGCGCCCCCGGGACAGGGGCCGGTTTGTGGGGCTACACCTTC
>TRBV4-2|-|TRBJ2-7|few
CASTATVGFSVASGDEQYF
TGTGCCAGCACCGCCACGGTAGGGTTCTCTGTAGCCTCCGGGGACGAGCAGTACTTC
>TRBV7-6|-|TRBJ1-3|-
CTSGELDSGNTIYF
TGTACCAGCGGAGAGCTGGACTCTGGAAACACCATATATTTT
>TRBV2|TRBD1|TRBJ1-1|-
CASSGGGQGARAFF
TGTGCCAGCAGTGGAGGGGGACAGGGGGCGCGAGCCTTCTTT
>TRBV28|-|TRBJ1-3|-
CASTTRGSSGNTIYF
TGTGCCAGCACCACTCGGGGGTCCTCTGGAAACACCATATATTTT
>TRBV5-1|-|TRBJ1-5|few
CASSLGDTLNQPQHF
TGCGCCAGCAGCTTGGGGGACACCCTCAATCAGCCCCAGCATTTT
>TRBV7-3|TRBD1|TRBJ2-2|-
CASSRTGEVGELFF
TGTGCCAGCAGCCGGACAGGGGAGGTCGGGGAGCTGTTTTTT